The next 21 T cell receptor beta chains were all read from a single sample in a study of tumor-infiltrating lymphocytes in glioblastoma multiforme. Multiple V-beta primers and a C-beta primer amplified TCRB from RNA. TCRdb used MiXCR to reprocess the multiplex PCR reads, holding one entry per CDR3 protein. The sample lists approximately 12,000 distinct CDR3 sequences, 66% occurring once. Sequencing was carried out using brain tumor tissue. The receptors come from a male donor with glioblastoma.

Note on this clonotype: Because it lacks the conserved phenylalanine or tryptophan at the end, this CDR3 is likely a read error. The chain is built from TRBV11-2 and TRBJ2-7, with TRBD2 as a possible D gene (6 bases). The CDR3 has 17 residues. Trimming stripped 5 bases from V and 5 bases from J, with 25 bases between. CDR1 is SGHAT and CDR2 is FQNNGV in the germline V gene. CDR3 sequence reads: CASSIGLSGRFGDEQYL. In DNA, the CDR3 is TGTGCCAGCAGCATAGGACTATCGGGAAGGTTCGGGGACGAGCAGTACCTC.

In its sample, this clonotype was seen once. No conserved phenylalanine or tryptophan is present at the end of the CDR3, so a read error is the likely explanation. The chain carries TRBV11-1 and TRBJ2-3; 13 nucleotides align to TRBD2. With V trimmed by 5 bases and J by 0 bases, 2 bases remained unmatched. The CDR3 totals 16 residues. The V gene's germline CDR1 is SGHAT and CDR2 FQDESV (reference sequence). CDR3 DNA: TGTGCCAGCAGCGTGGGACTAGCGGGGAGCACAGATACGCAGTATTTG. Encoded protein: CASSVGLAGSTDTQYL.

In this sample, this clonotype turned up a few times. The V call is TRBV4-2, the J call TRBJ2-6; the D gene is possibly TRBD2 (5 bases). This CDR3 has 16 residues. Germline assignment: CDR1 LGHNA and CDR2 YNFKEQ. Trimming left V 7 bases short and J 0 bases short, with 13 bases between. CDR3 bases: TGTGCCAGCACCGGGGATCCCTACTCTGGGGCCAACGTCCTGACTTTC. Translation gives CASTGDPYSGANVLTF.

Points on this clonotype: One end of the junction does not line up with germline, which may come from a read error. The chain couples TRBV6-5 to TRBJ2-7; weak D call: TRBD1 (6 bases). Germline CDR1 and CDR2: MNHEY and SVGAGI. CDR3 length: 13 amino acids. The CDR3 DNA reads TGTGCCTGCAGTACCGAACAGGGAGACGAGCAGTACTTC. Translation gives CACSTEQGDEQYF.

This rearrangement joins TRBV12-3 or TRBV12-4 to TRBJ2-3; the match to TRBD2 covers 14 bases. The CDR3 runs 18 residues. V dropped 6 bases and J dropped 5; count of bases not matched to a gene: 13. DNA for the CDR3: TGTGCCAGCAGAGCCGGACTAGCGGGAGGCAAGAGGCGAGATACGCAGTATTTT. This encodes CASRAGLAGGKRRDTQYF.

Details on this clonotype: This may be a read error, as it is one base from a much larger clone. V and J are TRBV20-1 and TRBJ2-5; maybe TRBD2 (5 bases). The germline V gene encodes CDR1 DFQATT and CDR2 SNEGSKA (reference sequence). The CDR3 length is 13 residues. This chain's CDR3 is CSAREFGGETPYF. The CDR3 DNA is TGCAGTGCTAGAGAGTTTGGAGGAGAGACCCCGTACTTC.

The rearrangement links TRBV5-4 to TRBJ2-2; TRBD1 matches at 10 bases. CDR3 length: 18 amino acids. V trimming: 5 bases; J trimming: 3 bases; junction bases outside the gene matches: 13. Germline CDR1 SGHNT, CDR2 YYREEE (reference sequence). The CDR3 region has the DNA TGTGCCAGCAGTACCACCCGGGACAGGGGTGTGGACACCGGGGAGCTGTTTTTT. Protein sequence: CASSTTRDRGVDTGELFF.

This clonotype showed up just a few times. V and J are TRBV11-2 and TRBJ2-3; possible D gene TRBD2, 7 bases. Germline-derived CDR1 and CDR2 are SGHAT and FQNNGV. The CDR3 has 16 residues. V lost 2 bases, J lost 6 bases, and 18 bases lay in between. In nucleotides, the CDR3 is TGTGCCAGCAGCTTAAGACTAGCTCCGGGGGGCGATACGCAGTATTTT. Residues: CASSLRLAPGGDTQYF.

Comment on this clonotype: Possible read error: a much larger clone is one base away. The chain joins TRBV5-1 to TRBJ1-1; no reliable D call. The CDR3 is 12 residues long. Germline-derived CDR1 and CDR2 are SGHRS and YFSETQ. Trimming took off 2 bases at V and 5 bases at J, with 7 bases between the two ends. The CDR3 here is CASSFLSTEAFF. In DNA form, the CDR3 reads TGCGCCAGCAGCTTTTTGAGTACTGAAGCTTTCTTT.

This clonotype was detected only once. A read error may produce the germline difference seen at one junction end. The chain has TRBV6-6 and TRBJ2-7, with TRBD2 as a possible D gene (6 bases). The CDR3 extends over 16 amino acids. Looked up from germline, CDR1 is MNHNY and CDR2 is SVGAGI (reference sequence). The CDR3 sequence: CASSYPGGRSSYEQYF. The DNA of the CDR3 is TGTGCCAGCAGTTACCCTGGAGGGAGGTCCTCCTACGAGCAGTATTTC.

By share of the sample, this clonotype is medium-sized. The chain uses TRBV20-1 and TRBJ2-3; a weak D match, TRBD1 (6 bases). The V gene lost 6 bases and the J gene lost 2 bases, with 18 bases spanning the gap. The length of the CDR3 is 15 residues. The germline gives CDR1 DFQATT, CDR2 SNEGSKA (reference sequence). The CDR3 loop reads CSAVTGHHLTDTQYF. CDR3 nucleotides: TGCAGTGCGGTAACGGGACATCATCTCACAGATACGCAGTATTTT.

The chain employs TRBV6-5 and TRBJ1-1, with D unresolved. The CDR3 is made up of 14 amino acids. Germline CDR1 MNHEY, CDR2 SVGAGI. The CDR3 DNA is TGTGTCTGCAGTTATCAGGAAGAGGGCACTGAAGCTTTCTTT. It translates to CVCSYQEEGTEAFF.

The chain carries TRBV11-2 and TRBJ2-7, with 7 bases identical to TRBD1. The CDR3 covers 18 residues. CDR1 SGHAT and CDR2 FQNNGV come from the germline V gene. V lost 5 bases to trimming and J lost 9 bases; unmatched junction nucleotides: 25. The CDR3 sequence: CASSTLELIGGPIRGQYF. The CDR3 DNA reads as TGTGCCAGCAGCACTCTTGAACTGATAGGGGGCCCTATACGGGGGCAGTACTTC.

The V and J genes are TRBV6-1 and TRBJ1-1; perhaps TRBD1 as D (6 bases). Germline loops: CDR1 MNHNS, CDR2 SASEGT. This CDR3 spans 14 amino acids. Trimming shortened V by 2 bases and J by 2 bases, and 9 bases separated the two germline ends. The CDR3 DNA follows: TGTGCCAGCAGTGAACGGACAGAAAACACTGAAGCTTTCTTT. Translated: CASSERTENTEAFF.

The CDR3 spells CSARKAGGGNTEAFF. The DNA for the CDR3 is TGCAGTGCTAGGAAGGCGGGAGGAGGGAACACTGAAGCTTTCTTT. The chain is built from TRBV20-1 and TRBJ1-1, with D unclear. The CDR3 runs 15 residues. CDR1 is DFQATT and CDR2 is SNEGSKA in the germline V gene (reference sequence). With 3 bases removed from V and 1 base from J, the gap between germline ends came to 15 bases.

V and J are TRBV20-1 and TRBJ2-1; D possibly corresponds to TRBD2 (6 bases). Trimming took 2 bases from V and 10 from J, leaving 21 bases between them. Germline V gene sequence: CDR1 DFQATT, CDR2 SNEGSKA (reference sequence). This CDR3 has 15 amino acids. CDR3 protein: CSARLASVVGEEQFF. The CDR3 bases are TGCAGTGCTAGATTAGCTAGCGTGGTGGGAGAGGAGCAGTTCTTC.

Regarding this clonotype: An end of the junction does not agree with germline; a read error may underlie this. The chain recombines TRBV10-3 with TRBJ2-5; 11 bases agree with TRBD2. Germline V CDR1 and CDR2: ENHRY, SYGVKD. The CDR3 extends over 19 amino acids. The CDR3 nucleotides are TGTGTCATCAGTGAAAGTCGGTCTAGCGGGAGGTTGAGTCAAGAGACCCGGTACTTC. Its protein is CVISESRSSGRLSQETRYF.

Concerning this clonotype: A read error may account for a junction end that differs from germline. V and J are TRBV28 and TRBJ2-1; 7 bases line up with TRBD1. Looked up from germline, CDR1 is MDHEN and CDR2 is SYDVKM. The CDR3 runs 16 residues. This CDR3 reads CVSSLSGGSSYNEQFF. DNA of the CDR3: TGTGTCAGCAGCTTATCAGGGGGATCCTCCTACAATGAGCAGTTCTTC.

In its sample, this clonotype was seen once. This may be a read error: a much more frequent sequence differs by one nucleotide. This chain connects TRBV10-1 to TRBJ2-1; the D gene is possibly TRBD2 (6 bases). Germline CDR1 and CDR2: WNHNN and SYGVQD (reference sequence). The CDR3 runs 16 residues. The CDR3 bases are TGCGCCAGCAGTGATCCAAGGACTACCAACTACAAGGAGCAGTTCTTC. As protein: CASSDPRTTNYKEQFF.

This clonotype was seen only a few times. The chain carries TRBV27 and TRBJ2-4; D unclear. Looked up from germline, CDR1 is MNHEY and CDR2 is SMNVEV (reference sequence). This CDR3 has 18 amino acids. The ends were cut back, 4 bases at V and 1 base at J, with 20 bases in the middle. CDR3 DNA: TGTGCCAGCAGTTACATAAGACCTGTTCCGTACGCCAAAAACATTCAGTACTTC. Translated: CASSYIRPVPYAKNIQYF.

The V and J genes are TRBV29-1 and TRBJ1-6, with 7 bases that match TRBD1. With 4 bases clipped from V and 18 bases from J, the junction kept 15 bases outside the gene matches. The length of the CDR3 is 13 residues. CDR1 is SQVTM and CDR2 is ANQGSEA in the germline V gene. The chain's CDR3 is CSVARDRESPTHF. DNA of the CDR3: TGCAGCGTTGCCAGGGACAGAGAGTCACCCACCCACTTT.